These T cell receptor beta chains were read from a single sample in a study of T-cell reconstitution after alpha-beta-depleted transplantation in children. A single record per CDR3 protein comes from TCRdb applying MiXCR to the PCR reads. The repertoire holds roughly 670,000 distinct CDR3 sequences, about an eighth seen once, with 0.79% in the top ten. The material was PBMCs, obtained before TCRalphabeta/CD19-depleted stem cell transplant. These receptors were taken from a girl aged 2-15 years with congenital amegakaryocytic thrombocytopenia, due to receive a stem cell transplant. Both conserved end residues are trimmed from each CDR3. The D gene is left open where the match is weak.

d_call j_call v_call cdr3_aa
NA TRBJ2-1 TRBV20-1 SARDSGFGSYNEQF
TRBD2 TRBJ2-3 TRBV10-3 AIREPPLAGGPDTQY
NA TRBJ2-7 TRBV12-3/TRBV12-4 ASSLPGATYEQY
NA TRBJ2-2 TRBV29-1 SVTDGDRLTGELF
TRBD2 TRBJ2-1 TRBV9 ASSPLAGGWSAQF
NA TRBJ2-7 TRBV5-1 ASSSSGTDAYEQY
TRBD1 TRBJ2-3 TRBV20-1 SALGTGGSDTQY
TRBD2 TRBJ2-1 TRBV5-1 ASSLRLAGIYNEQF
NA TRBJ2-7 TRBV28 ASRGTASSYEQY
NA TRBJ2-1 TRBV15 ATSKTLGNEQF
TRBD1 TRBJ2-5 TRBV6-1 ASSTYPGTGIETQY
NA TRBJ1-2 TRBV5-1 ASSLLGQTYGYT
NA TRBJ2-2 TRBV10-1 ASNGGSGELF
NA TRBJ2-7 TRBV7-9 ASSISTDTYEQY
NA TRBJ2-7 TRBV25-1 ASSERVGSSYEQY
NA TRBJ2-1 TRBV7-8 ASSYNRDRTYNEQF
NA TRBJ2-7 TRBV20-1 SATRPPDEQY
NA TRBJ2-2 TRBV10-3 AAEGPGELF
TRBD1 TRBJ2-2 TRBV19 ASSIWGGQGRTGELF
TRBD2 TRBJ2-1 TRBV20-1 SALASGEWNEQF
TRBD2 TRBJ2-5 TRBV29-1 SVVTSGREDGTQY
TRBD1 TRBJ1-1 TRBV12-3/TRBV12-4 ASSSGGVLRAF
NA TRBJ1-2 TRBV12-3/TRBV12-4 ASSFIDGYT
TRBD2 TRBJ2-1 TRBV5-1 ASRLAGGPNEQF
NA TRBJ2-6 TRBV12-3/TRBV12-4 ASSLGLFGANVLT
NA TRBJ2-1 TRBV15 ATSRAGRLEF
TRBD2 TRBJ2-3 TRBV7-2 ASSDQRETPDTQY
NA TRBJ2-7 TRBV3-1 ASSQVMDASYEQY
TRBD2 TRBJ2-7 TRBV7-2 ASSFFLTSGRSYEQY
TRBD1 TRBJ2-2 TRBV5-1 ASRYVQGAPIGELF
TRBD2 TRBJ2-1 TRBV19 ASSLRTSGSQV
NA TRBJ2-1 TRBV5-1 ASSWGTGEQF
NA TRBJ2-2 TRBV7-9 ASSFLSTGELL
NA TRBJ2-7 TRBV5-1 ASSLAQRPLEAYEQY
NA TRBJ1-2 TRBV4-1 ASSQNRDGYT
NA TRBJ1-3 TRBV12-5 ASGFSRANSGNTIY
TRBD1 TRBJ1-3 TRBV13 ASSSLDRIGNTIY
TRBD1 TRBJ2-4 TRBV6-1 ATGTVRAKNIQY
NA TRBJ1-5 TRBV20-1 SARIWEGQPQH
NA TRBJ2-1 TRBV6-5 ASSYSIQATYNEQF
NA TRBJ2-2 TRBV5-1 ASSLNVRLAGELF
NA TRBJ1-6 TRBV20-1 SARDQHSSYNSPLH